The clone carrying this T cell receptor beta chain was picked up many times. Its antigen is unidentified. Template material for amplifying TCR beta CDR3 regions consisted of RNA transcripts. A first-round RT-PCR of the TCR CDR3 used the HTBI primer set. In TCRdb, the multiplex PCR reads were re-called with MiXCR into one record per CDR3 protein. Of around 200,000 distinct CDR3 sequences in the sample, about 17% were seen once. Newly diagnosed hyperthyroidism, duration under 2 months, in patients aged 18 to 65. It was uncontrolled infection, other autoimmune disease, pregnancy or lactation that excluded patients. The data are from a study of T cells in Graves' hyperthyroidism and ophthalmopathy. Study-wide points: Ophthalmopathy was separated from stable hyperthyroidism by a 13 V-J model.

The length of the CDR3 is 15 residues. With 4 bases removed from V and 0 bases from J, the gap between germline ends came to 10 bases. CDR1 is LNHDA, CDR2 SQIVND, per germline (reference sequence). This sequence was found in a woman between 50 and 59 years old with Graves' hyperthyroidism. This chain links TRBV19 with TRBJ1-5; D call uncertain. The sequenced sample consisted of blood. CDR3 DNA: TGTGCCAGTAGTAAGACTTCTAGTAGCAATCAGCCCCAGCATTTT. This translates into CASSKTSSSNQPQHF.